The source of this T cell receptor beta chain is a study of identical twins. Using its own MiXCR run on the 5' RACE reads, TCRdb lists one record per CDR3 protein. The sample lists around 340,000 distinct CDR3 sequences, around 9.7% occurring once. This sequence originates from a woman between 45 and 65 years old in good health. Sequencing was done on a sample of naive T cells sorted from blood.

This chain's CDR3 is CSARDGNIQYF. As DNA, the CDR3 is TGCAGTGCTAGAGATGGTAACATTCAGTACTTC. This chain connects TRBV20-1 to TRBJ2-4; no clear D gene. CDR3 length equals 11 residues. Germline values: CDR1 DFQATT, CDR2 SNEGSKA (reference sequence). V was trimmed by 0 bases and J by 7 bases, leaving 4 bases between them.